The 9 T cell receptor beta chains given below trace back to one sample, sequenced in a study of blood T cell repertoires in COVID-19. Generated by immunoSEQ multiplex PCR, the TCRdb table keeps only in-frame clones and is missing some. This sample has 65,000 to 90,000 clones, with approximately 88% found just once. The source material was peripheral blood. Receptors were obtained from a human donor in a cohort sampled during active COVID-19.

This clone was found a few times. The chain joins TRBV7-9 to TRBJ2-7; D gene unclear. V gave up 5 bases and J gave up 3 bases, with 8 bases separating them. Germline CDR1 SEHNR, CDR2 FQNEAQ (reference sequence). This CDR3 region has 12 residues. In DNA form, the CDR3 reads TGTGCCAGCAGCCCCACGAGCTACGAGCAGTACTTC. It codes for CASSPTSYEQYF.

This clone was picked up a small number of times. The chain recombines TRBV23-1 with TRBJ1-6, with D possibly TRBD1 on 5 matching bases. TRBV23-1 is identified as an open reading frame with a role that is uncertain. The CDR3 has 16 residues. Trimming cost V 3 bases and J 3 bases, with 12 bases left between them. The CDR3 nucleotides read TGCGCCAGCAGTCACCCCGACGGGGGCTATAATTCACCCCTCCACTTT. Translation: CASSHPDGGYNSPLHF.

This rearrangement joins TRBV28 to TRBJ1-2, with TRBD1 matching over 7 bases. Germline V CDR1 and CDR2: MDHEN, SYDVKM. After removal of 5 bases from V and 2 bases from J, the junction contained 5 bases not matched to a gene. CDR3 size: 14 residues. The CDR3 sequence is CASSRGGSNYGYTF. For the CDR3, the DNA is TGTGCCAGCAGTCGAGGGGGCTCCAACTATGGCTACACCTTC.

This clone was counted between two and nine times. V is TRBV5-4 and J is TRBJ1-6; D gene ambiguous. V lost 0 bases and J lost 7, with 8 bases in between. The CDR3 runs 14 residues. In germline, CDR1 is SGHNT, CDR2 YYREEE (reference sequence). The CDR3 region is CASSLAWQNSPLHF. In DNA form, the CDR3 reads TGTGCCAGCAGCTTGGCTTGGCAGAATTCACCCCTCCACTTT.

Written as DNA, the CDR3 is TGTGCCAGCAGCGGGGACACCGCTGGAGGTGAAGCTTTCTTT. As protein: CASSGDTAGGEAFF. This rearrangement joins TRBV11-3 to TRBJ1-1; tentative D call: TRBD1 (6 bases). From germline, CDR1 is SGHNT and CDR2 YENEEA. V lost 5 bases and J lost 7, with 17 bases in between. This CDR3 has 14 amino acids. Together with reference TRBV11-3 and TRBJ1-1, the CDR3 gives the full variable domain: EAGVVQSPRYKIIEKKQPVAFWCNPISGHNTLYWYLQNLGQGPELLIRYENEEAVDDSQLPKDRFSAERLKGVDSTLKIQPAELGDSAVYLCASSGDTAGGEAFFGQGTRLTVV.

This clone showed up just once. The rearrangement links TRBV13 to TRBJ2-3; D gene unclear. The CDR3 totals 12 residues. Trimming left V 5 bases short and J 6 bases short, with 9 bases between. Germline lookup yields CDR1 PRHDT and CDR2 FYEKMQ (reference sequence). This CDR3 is CASSPNRDTQYF. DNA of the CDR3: TGTGCCAGCAGCCCCAACCGGGATACGCAGTATTTT.

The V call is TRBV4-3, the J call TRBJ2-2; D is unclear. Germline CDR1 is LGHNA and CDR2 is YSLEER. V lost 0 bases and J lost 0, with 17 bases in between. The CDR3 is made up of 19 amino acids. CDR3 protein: CASSQDIAVSVANTGELFF. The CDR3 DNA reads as TGCGCCAGCAGCCAAGATATAGCCGTCTCAGTCGCGAACACCGGGGAGCTGTTTTTT.

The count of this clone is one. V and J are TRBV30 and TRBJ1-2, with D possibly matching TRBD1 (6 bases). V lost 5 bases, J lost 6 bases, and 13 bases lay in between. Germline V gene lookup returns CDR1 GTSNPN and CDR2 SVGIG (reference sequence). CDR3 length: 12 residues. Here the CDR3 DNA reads TGTGCCTGGGACAGGTGGATGGATGGCTACACCTTC. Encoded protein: CAWDRWMDGYTF.

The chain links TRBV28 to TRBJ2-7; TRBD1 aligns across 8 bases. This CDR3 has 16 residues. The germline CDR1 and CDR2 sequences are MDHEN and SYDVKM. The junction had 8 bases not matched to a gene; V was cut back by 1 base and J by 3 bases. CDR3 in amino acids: CASSLLGAGGGYEQYF. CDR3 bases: TGTGCCAGCAGTTTATTGGGGGCAGGGGGCGGCTACGAGCAGTACTTC. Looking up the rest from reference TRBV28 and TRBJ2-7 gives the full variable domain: DVKVTQSSRYLVKRTGEKVFLECVQDMDHENMFWYRQDPGLGLRLIYFSYDVKMKEKGDIPEGYSVSREKKERFSLILESASTNQTSMYLCASSLLGAGGGYEQYFGPGTRLTVT.